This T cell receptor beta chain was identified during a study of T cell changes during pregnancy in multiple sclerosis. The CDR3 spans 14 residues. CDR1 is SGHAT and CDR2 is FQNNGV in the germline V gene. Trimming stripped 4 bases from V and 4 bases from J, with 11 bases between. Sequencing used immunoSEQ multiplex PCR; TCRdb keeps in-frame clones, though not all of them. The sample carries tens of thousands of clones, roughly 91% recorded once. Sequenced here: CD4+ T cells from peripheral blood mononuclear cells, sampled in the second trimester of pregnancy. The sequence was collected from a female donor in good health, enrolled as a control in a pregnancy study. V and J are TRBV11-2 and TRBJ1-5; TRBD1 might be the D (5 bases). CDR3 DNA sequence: TGTGCCAGCAGCTCCTCAGGGCGGAATCAGCCCCAGCATTTT. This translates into CASSSSGRNQPQHF.